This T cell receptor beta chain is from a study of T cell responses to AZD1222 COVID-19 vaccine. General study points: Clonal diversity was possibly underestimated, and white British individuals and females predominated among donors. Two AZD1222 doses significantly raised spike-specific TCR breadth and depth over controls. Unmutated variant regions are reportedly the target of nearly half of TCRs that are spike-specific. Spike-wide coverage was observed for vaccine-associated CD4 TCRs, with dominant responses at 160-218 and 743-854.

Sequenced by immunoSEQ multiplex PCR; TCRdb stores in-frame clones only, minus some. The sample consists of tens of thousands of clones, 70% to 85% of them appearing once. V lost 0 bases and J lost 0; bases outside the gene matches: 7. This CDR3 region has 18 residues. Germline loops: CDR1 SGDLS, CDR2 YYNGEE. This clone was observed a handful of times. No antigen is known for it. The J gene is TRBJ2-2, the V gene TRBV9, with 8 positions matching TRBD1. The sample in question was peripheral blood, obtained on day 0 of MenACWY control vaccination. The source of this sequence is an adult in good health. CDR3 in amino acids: CASSVVATGASNTGELFF. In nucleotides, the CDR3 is TGTGCCAGCAGCGTAGTAGCGACAGGGGCCTCGAACACCGGGGAGCTGTTTTTT.